This TCR beta chain was identified during a study of T cells in Graves' hyperthyroidism and ophthalmopathy. Whole-study context: Peripheral blood sampling occurred at initial diagnosis, before any treatment.

V gave up 6 bases and J gave up 6 bases, with 17 bases separating them. The CDR3 covers 14 residues. This clonotype showed up many times. Amplification yielded TCR beta CDR3 regions, with RNA transcripts as the source. A first-round RT-PCR of the TCR CDR3 used the HTBI primer set. Each CDR3 protein is one row after TCRdb ran MiXCR on the multiplex PCR reads. The table lists approximately 740,000 distinct CDR3 sequences, about 15% of them singletons. In patients aged 18 to 65, hyperthyroidism was newly diagnosed, with duration under 2 months. This chain connects TRBV12-3 or TRBV12-4 to TRBJ1-1; possibly TRBD1 for D (6 bases). The source of this sequence is a young woman with Graves' hyperthyroidism. Sequencing was done on a sample of blood. This CDR3 reads CASRLTGFYPEAFF. In DNA, the CDR3 is TGTGCCAGCAGGTTGACAGGATTTTATCCTGAAGCTTTCTTT.